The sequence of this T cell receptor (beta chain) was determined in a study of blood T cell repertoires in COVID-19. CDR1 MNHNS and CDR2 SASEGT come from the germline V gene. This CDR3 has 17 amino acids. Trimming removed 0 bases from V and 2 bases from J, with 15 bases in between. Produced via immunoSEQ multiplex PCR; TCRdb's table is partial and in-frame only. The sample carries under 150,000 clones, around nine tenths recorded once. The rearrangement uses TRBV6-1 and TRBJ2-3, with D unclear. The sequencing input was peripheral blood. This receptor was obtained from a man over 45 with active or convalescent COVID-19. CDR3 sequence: CASSEASAVGHTDTQYF. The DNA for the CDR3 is TGTGCCAGCAGTGAAGCGTCGGCGGTTGGTCACACAGATACGCAGTATTTT.